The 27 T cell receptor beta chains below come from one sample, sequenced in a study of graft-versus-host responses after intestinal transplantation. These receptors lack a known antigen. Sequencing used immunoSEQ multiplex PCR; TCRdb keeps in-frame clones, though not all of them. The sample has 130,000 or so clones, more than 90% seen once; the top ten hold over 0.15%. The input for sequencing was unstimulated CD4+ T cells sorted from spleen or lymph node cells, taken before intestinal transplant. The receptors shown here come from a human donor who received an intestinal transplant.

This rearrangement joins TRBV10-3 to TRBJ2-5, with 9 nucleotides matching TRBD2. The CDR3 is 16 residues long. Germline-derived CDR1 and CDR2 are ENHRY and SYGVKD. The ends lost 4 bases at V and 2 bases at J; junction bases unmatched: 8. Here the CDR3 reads CAISGAGGMRQETQYF. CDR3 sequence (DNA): TGTGCCATCAGTGGAGCGGGGGGAATGAGGCAAGAGACCCAGTACTTC.

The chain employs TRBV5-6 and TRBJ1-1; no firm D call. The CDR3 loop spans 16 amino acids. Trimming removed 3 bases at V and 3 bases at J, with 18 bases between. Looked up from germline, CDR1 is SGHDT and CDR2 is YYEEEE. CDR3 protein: CASSSLVSAPDTEAFF. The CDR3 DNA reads TGTGCCAGCAGCTCTTTGGTTAGTGCCCCGGACACTGAAGCTTTCTTT.

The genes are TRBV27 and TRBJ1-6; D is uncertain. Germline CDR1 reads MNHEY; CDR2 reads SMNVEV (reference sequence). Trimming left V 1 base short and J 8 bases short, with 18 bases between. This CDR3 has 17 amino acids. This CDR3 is CASSLYGLGVVYSPLHF. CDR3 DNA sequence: TGTGCCAGCAGTTTATATGGTTTGGGTGTTGTATATTCACCCCTCCACTTT.

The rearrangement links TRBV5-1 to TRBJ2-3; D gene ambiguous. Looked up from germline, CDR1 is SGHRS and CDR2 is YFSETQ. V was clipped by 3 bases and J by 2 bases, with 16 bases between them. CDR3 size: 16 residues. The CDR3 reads CASSYRLSGATDTQYF. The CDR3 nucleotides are TGCGCCAGCAGCTACCGCCTTTCGGGTGCCACAGATACGCAGTATTTT. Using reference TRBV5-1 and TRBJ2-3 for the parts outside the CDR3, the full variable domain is KAGVTQTPRYLIKTRGQQVTLSCSPISGHRSVSWYQQTPGQGLQFLFEYFSETQRNKGNFPGRFSGRQFSNSRSEMNVSTLELGDSALYLCASSYRLSGATDTQYFGPGTRLTVL.

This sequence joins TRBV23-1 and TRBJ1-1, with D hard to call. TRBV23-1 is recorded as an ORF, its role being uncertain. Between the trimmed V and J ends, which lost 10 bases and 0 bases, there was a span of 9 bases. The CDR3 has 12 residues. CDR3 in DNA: TGCGCCATCTCTAGAGTGAACACTGAAGCTTTCTTT. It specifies CAISRVNTEAFF.

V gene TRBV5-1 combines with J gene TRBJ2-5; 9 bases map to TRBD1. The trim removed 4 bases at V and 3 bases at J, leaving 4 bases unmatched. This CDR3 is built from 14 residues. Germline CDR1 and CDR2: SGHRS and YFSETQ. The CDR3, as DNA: TGCGCCAGCAGCCCACAGGGGGCGGAAGAGACCCAGTACTTC. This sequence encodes CASSPQGAEETQYF.

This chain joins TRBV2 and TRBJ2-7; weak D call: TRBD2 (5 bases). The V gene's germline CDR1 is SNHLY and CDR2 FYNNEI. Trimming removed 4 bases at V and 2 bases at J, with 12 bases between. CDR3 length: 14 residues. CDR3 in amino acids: CASSGVGGPYEQYF. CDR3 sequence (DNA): TGTGCCAGCAGTGGTGTGGGCGGGCCCTACGAGCAGTACTTC.

Written as DNA, the CDR3 is TGCGCCAGCAGCTTGGAGGTCCGCTCACCCCTCCACTTT. The encoded protein is CASSLEVRSPLHF. The chain joins TRBV5-1 to TRBJ1-6, with no clear D. The germline V and J ends were trimmed by 0 bases and 10 bases, with 8 bases remaining between them. Germline V CDR1 and CDR2: SGHRS, YFSETQ. This CDR3 spans 13 amino acids.

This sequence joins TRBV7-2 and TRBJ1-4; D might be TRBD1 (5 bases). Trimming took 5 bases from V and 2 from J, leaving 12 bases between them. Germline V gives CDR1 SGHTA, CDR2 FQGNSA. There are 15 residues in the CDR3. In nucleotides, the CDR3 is TGTGCCAGCAGCCCCCAGACAGTTACTAATGAAAAACTGTTTTTT. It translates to CASSPQTVTNEKLFF. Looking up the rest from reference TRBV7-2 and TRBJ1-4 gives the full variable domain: GAGVSQSPSNKVTEKGKDVELRCDPISGHTALYWYRQSLGQGLEFLIYFQGNSAPDKSGLPSDRFSAERTGGSVSTLTIQRTQQEDSAVYLCASSPQTVTNEKLFFGSGTQLSVL.

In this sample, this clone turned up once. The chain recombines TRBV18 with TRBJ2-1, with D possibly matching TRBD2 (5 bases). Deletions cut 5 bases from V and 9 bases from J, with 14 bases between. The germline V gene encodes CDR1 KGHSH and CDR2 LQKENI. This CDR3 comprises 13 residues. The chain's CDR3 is CASSTALEVEQFF. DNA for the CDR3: TGTGCCAGCTCAACCGCACTAGAGGTTGAGCAGTTCTTC.

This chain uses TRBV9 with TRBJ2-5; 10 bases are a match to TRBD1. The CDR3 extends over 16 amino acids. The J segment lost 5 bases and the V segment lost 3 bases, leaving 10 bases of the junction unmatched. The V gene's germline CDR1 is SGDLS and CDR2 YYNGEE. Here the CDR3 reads CASSESGTGVGETQYF. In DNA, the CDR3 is TGTGCCAGCAGCGAAAGCGGGACAGGGGTGGGGGAGACCCAGTACTTC.

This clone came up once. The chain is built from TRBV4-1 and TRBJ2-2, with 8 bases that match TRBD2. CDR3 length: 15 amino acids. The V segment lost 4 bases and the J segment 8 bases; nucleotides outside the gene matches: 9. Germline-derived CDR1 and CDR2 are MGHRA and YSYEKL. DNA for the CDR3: TGCGCCAGCAGCCCTGAAGCGGGGGTGCAGGGGGAGCTGTTTTTT. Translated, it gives CASSPEAGVQGELFF.

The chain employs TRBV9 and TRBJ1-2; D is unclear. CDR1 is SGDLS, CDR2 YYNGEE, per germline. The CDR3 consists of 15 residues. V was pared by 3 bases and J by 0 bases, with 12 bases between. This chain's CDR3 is CASSATGDANYGYTF. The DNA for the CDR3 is TGTGCCAGCAGCGCTACCGGGGATGCTAACTATGGCTACACCTTC.

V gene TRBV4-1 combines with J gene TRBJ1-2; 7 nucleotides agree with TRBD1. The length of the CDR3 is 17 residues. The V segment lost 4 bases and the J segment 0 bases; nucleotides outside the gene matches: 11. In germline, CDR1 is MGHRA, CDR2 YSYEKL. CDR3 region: CASSPYRGTNPNYGYTF. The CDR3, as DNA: TGCGCCAGCAGCCCTTACAGGGGCACCAACCCTAACTATGGCTACACCTTC.

The CDR3 loop is CAWSAVPGFRYGYTF. For the CDR3, the DNA is TGTGCCTGGAGCGCCGTACCAGGGTTTCGCTATGGCTACACCTTC. This chain uses TRBV30 with TRBJ1-2, with D maybe TRBD1 (5 bases). Trimming pared 3 bases from V and 4 bases from J, leaving 18 bases between. Looked up from germline, CDR1 is GTSNPN and CDR2 is SVGIG (reference sequence). The CDR3 sequence is 15 residues long.

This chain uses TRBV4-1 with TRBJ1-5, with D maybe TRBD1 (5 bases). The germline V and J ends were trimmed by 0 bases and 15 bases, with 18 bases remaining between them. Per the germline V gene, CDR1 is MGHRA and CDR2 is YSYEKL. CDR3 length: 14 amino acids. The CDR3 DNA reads TGCGCCAGCAGCCAAGATCCGTGGGGATTGGGGCTGCATTTT. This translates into CASSQDPWGLGLHF.

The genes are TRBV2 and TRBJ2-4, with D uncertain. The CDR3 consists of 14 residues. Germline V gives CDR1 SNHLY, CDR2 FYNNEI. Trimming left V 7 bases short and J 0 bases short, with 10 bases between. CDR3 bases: TGTGCCAGCATACCCGCCCTAGCCAAAAACATTCAGTACTTC. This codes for CASIPALAKNIQYF.

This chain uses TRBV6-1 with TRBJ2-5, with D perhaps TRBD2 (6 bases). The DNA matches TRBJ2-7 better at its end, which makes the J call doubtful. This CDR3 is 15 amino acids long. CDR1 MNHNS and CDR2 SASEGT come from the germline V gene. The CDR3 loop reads CATLREDTAFYEQYF. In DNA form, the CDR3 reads TGTGCCACACTAAGGGAGGACACTGCTTTCTACGAGCAGTACTTC.

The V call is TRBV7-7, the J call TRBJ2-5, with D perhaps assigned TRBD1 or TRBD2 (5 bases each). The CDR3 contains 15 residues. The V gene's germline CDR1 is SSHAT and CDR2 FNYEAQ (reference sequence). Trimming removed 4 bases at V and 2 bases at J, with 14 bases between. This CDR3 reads CASSWGPGSQETQYF. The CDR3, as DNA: TGTGCCAGCAGCTGGGGCCCGGGGTCGCAAGAGACCCAGTACTTC.

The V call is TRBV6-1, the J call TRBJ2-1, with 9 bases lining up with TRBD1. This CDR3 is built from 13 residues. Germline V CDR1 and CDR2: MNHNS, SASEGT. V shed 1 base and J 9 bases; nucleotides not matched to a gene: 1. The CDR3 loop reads CASSEGTGVEQFF. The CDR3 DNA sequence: TGTGCCAGCAGTGAAGGGACAGGGGTTGAGCAGTTCTTC.

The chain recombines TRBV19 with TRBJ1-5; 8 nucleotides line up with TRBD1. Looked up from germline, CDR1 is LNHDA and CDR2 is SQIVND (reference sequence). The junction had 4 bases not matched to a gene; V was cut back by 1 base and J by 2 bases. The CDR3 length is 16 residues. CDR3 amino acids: CASSIVMGQGNQPQHF. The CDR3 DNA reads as TGTGCCAGTAGTATAGTGATGGGACAGGGCAATCAGCCCCAGCATTTT. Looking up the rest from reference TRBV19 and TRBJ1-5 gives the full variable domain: DGGITQSPKYLFRKEGQNVTLSCEQNLNHDAMYWYRQDPGQGLRLIYYSQIVNDFQKGDIAEGYSVSREKKESFPLTVTSAQKNPTAFYLCASSIVMGQGNQPQHFGDGTRLSIL.

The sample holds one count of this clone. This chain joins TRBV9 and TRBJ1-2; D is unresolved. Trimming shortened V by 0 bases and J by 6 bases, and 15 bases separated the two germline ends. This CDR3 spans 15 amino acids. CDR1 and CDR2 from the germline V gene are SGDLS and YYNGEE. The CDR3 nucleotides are TGTGCCAGCAGCGTAGCTGAGTACAAACTAGATGGCTACACCTTC. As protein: CASSVAEYKLDGYTF. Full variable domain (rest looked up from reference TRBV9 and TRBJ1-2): DSGVTQTPKHLITATGQRVTLRCSPRSGDLSVYWYQQSLDQGLQFLIQYYNGEERAKGNILERFSAQQFPDLHSELNLSSLELGDSALYFCASSVAEYKLDGYTFGSGTRLTVV.

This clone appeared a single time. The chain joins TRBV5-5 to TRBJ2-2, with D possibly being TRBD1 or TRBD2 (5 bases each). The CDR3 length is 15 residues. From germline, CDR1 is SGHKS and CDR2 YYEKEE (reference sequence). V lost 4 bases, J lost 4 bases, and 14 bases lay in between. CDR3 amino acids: CASSPGRTSTGELFF. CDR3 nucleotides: TGTGCCAGCAGCCCGGGACGGACGAGCACCGGGGAGCTGTTTTTT. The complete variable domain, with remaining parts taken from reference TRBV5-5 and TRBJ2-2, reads DAGVTQSPTHLIKTRGQQVTLRCSPISGHKSVSWYQQVLGQGPQFIFQYYEKEERGRGNFPDRFSARQFPNYSSELNVNALLLGDSALYLCASSPGRTSTGELFFGEGSRLTVL.

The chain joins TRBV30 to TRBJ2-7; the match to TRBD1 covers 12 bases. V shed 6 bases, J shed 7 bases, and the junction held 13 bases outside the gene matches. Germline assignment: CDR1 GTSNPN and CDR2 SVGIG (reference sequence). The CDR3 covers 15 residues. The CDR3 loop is CACPTGTGGPGEQYF. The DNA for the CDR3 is TGTGCCTGCCCGACTGGGACAGGGGGCCCTGGTGAGCAGTACTTC.

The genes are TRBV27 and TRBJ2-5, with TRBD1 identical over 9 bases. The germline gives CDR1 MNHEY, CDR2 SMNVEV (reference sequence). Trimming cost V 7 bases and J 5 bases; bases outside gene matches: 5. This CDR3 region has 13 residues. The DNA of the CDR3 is TGTGCCAGCATGAGGGACAGGGTTGAGACCCAGTACTTC. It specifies CASMRDRVETQYF.

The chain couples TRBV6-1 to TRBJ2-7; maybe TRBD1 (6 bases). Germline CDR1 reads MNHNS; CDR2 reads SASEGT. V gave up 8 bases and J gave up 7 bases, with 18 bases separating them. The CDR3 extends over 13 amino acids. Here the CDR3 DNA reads TGTGCCAGCTCGACAGGCTTCGGCGGAGAGCAGTACTTC. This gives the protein CASSTGFGGEQYF.

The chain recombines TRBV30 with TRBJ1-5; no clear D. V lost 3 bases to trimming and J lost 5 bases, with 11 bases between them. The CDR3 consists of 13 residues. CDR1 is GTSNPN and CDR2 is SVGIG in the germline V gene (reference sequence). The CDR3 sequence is CAWSSGLHQPQHF. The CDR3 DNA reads TGTGCCTGGAGCAGCGGGTTGCATCAGCCCCAGCATTTT.